These 18 T cell receptor beta chains were sequenced from one sample in a study of blood T cell repertoires in COVID-19. TCRdb's copy holds only in-frame clones and misses some; the assay was immunoSEQ multiplex PCR. Altogether around 200,000 clones are present, roughly four fifths being singletons, with the ten largest covering roughly 8.7%. Specimen: PBMCs or T cells enriched from blood (not recorded which). The receptors shown here come from a man aged 40-50 years who had recovered from COVID-19.

The chain employs TRBV9 and TRBJ1-4; D not certain. Looked up from germline, CDR1 is SGDLS and CDR2 is YYNGEE. Deletions cut 4 bases from V and 10 bases from J, with 11 bases between. The CDR3 consists of 12 residues. CDR3 DNA: TGTGCCAGCAGCCCCCGCAACGGAAAACTGTTTTTT. Translated, it gives CASSPRNGKLFF. Supplemented by reference TRBV9 and TRBJ1-4, the full variable domain reads DSGVTQTPKHLITATGQRVTLRCSPRSGDLSVYWYQQSLDQGLQFLIQYYNGEERAKGNILERFSAQQFPDLHSELNLSSLELGDSALYFCASSPRNGKLFFGSGTQLSVL.

Worth noting for this clone: An end of the junction differs from the germline gene, which may be a read error. The V call is TRBV24-1, the J call TRBJ2-7; the match to TRBD1 covers 9 bases. Germline V gene sequence: CDR1 KGHDR, CDR2 SFDVKD. This CDR3 has 12 residues. CDR3 sequence: CATSDSTGGLNF. Written as DNA, the CDR3 is TGTGCCACCAGTGATTCTACAGGGGGCCTAAACTTC.

The V and J genes are TRBV27 and TRBJ2-1, with 9 bases matching TRBD2. Germline values: CDR1 MNHEY, CDR2 SMNVEV (reference sequence). After removal of 3 bases from V and 2 bases from J, the junction contained 14 bases not matched to a gene. The CDR3 is made up of 19 amino acids. The DNA of the CDR3 is TGTGCCAGCAGTTTTGGTGAGACTAGCGGCTTGGTCCCCTACAATGAGCAGTTCTTC. Its translation is CASSFGETSGLVPYNEQFF.

The chain uses TRBV11-3 and TRBJ2-5; possible D gene TRBD2, 6 bases. Per the germline V gene, CDR1 is SGHNT and CDR2 is YENEEA. The V end was cut by 1 base, the J end by 4 bases, with 10 bases between. This CDR3 has 14 amino acids. CDR3: CASSLGGESETQYF. DNA for the CDR3: TGTGCCAGCAGCTTAGGGGGGGAATCAGAGACCCAGTACTTC.

This clone appeared a single time. The chain recombines TRBV19 with TRBJ1-5; D gene unclear. Looked up from germline, CDR1 is LNHDA and CDR2 is SQIVND (reference sequence). The CDR3 runs to 13 residues. Trimming left V 6 bases short and J 0 bases short, with 6 bases between. The CDR3 coding sequence is TGTGCCAGTAGGGTGAGTAGCAATCAGCCCCAGCATTTT. Residues: CASRVSSNQPQHF.

The chain combines TRBV4-2 with TRBJ2-7; 8 bases fit TRBD2. The CDR3 covers 15 residues. Germline-derived CDR1 and CDR2 are LGHNA and YNFKEQ. V was pared by 7 bases and J by 2 bases, with 10 bases of the junction left unmatched. CDR3 protein: CASTLEAGVTYEQYF. CDR3 bases: TGTGCCAGCACCCTTGAAGCGGGAGTAACCTACGAGCAGTACTTC.

The chain couples TRBV30 to TRBJ1-2; D may be TRBD1 (5 bases). CDR1 and CDR2 (germline): GTSNPN, SVGIG (reference sequence). The CDR3 covers 15 residues. Trimming took 3 bases from V and 4 from J, leaving 18 bases between them. CDR3 nucleotides: TGTGCCTGGAGAAGGTGGGGGGAAGCTCGCTATGGCTACACCTTC. Residues: CAWRRWGEARYGYTF.

The chain employs TRBV7-7 and TRBJ2-2, with 10 positions matching TRBD1. The length of the CDR3 is 15 residues. The J segment lost 4 bases and the V segment lost 4 bases, leaving 3 bases of the junction unmatched. Per germline, CDR1 SSHAT and CDR2 FNYEAQ (reference sequence). CDR3 in amino acids: CASSSGQGTTGELFF. CDR3 coding DNA: TGTGCCAGCAGCTCGGGACAGGGGACCACCGGGGAGCTGTTTTTT. The variable domain in full, with the rest retrieved from reference TRBV7-7 and TRBJ2-2, is GAGVSQSPRYKVTKRGQDVTLRCDPISSHATLYWYQQALGQGPEFLTYFNYEAQPDKSGLPSDRFSAERPEGSISTLTIQRTEQRDSAMYRCASSSGQGTTGELFFGEGSRLTVL.

The V and J genes are TRBV9 and TRBJ2-7; D gene ambiguous. Trimming took off 3 bases at V and 5 bases at J, with 12 bases between the two ends. The CDR3 spans 13 residues. In germline, CDR1 is SGDLS, CDR2 YYNGEE. The CDR3: CASSGQPLDEQYF. The DNA of the CDR3 is TGTGCCAGCAGCGGGCAGCCCCTAGACGAGCAGTACTTC.

The rearrangement joins TRBV2 to TRBJ1-3; D is unclear. Germline values: CDR1 SNHLY, CDR2 FYNNEI. Trimming removed 3 bases from V and 0 bases from J, with 6 bases in between. The CDR3 length is 14 residues. The CDR3 nucleotides are TGTGCCAGCAGTGAGAGGAGCTCTGGAAACACCATATATTTT. It is translated as CASSERSSGNTIYF.

The rearrangement uses TRBV30 and TRBJ2-1; 10 bases agree with TRBD2. The CDR3 spans 14 residues. From germline, CDR1 is GTSNPN and CDR2 SVGIG (reference sequence). V was clipped by 5 bases and J by 10 bases; unmatched bases: 11. The CDR3: CAWAGLAGVWEQFF. The CDR3 DNA reads TGTGCCTGGGCGGGTCTAGCGGGGGTCTGGGAGCAGTTCTTC.

The chain links TRBV5-4 to TRBJ1-1, with D possibly being TRBD1 (6 bases). Germline V CDR1 and CDR2: SGHNT, YYREEE (reference sequence). Trimming stripped 3 bases from V and 5 bases from J, with 17 bases between. The length of the CDR3 is 15 residues. The CDR3 DNA sequence: TGTGCCAGCAGCTCTCAGGGGTCCAGGCTTACTGAAGCTTTCTTT. As protein: CASSSQGSRLTEAFF.

The J gene is TRBJ1-6, the V gene TRBV21-1; the DNA was not compared with TRBD1, the D call given in the table. TRBV21-1 is labeled a pseudogene. This CDR3 has 20 amino acids. This chain's CDR3 is CASSKPPLGVVSTENSPLHF. CDR3 DNA sequence: TGTGCCAGCAGCAAGCCCCCATTAGGGGTAGTCAGTACCGAAAATTCACCCCTCCACTTT.

This clone was observed a handful of times. The chain has TRBV28 and TRBJ1-2; 7 nucleotides match TRBD1. This CDR3 comprises 13 residues. J lost 6 bases, V lost 10 bases, and 11 bases had no gene match. Germline V gives CDR1 MDHEN, CDR2 SYDVKM. The CDR3 here is CATGRGGADGYTF. CDR3 DNA sequence: TGTGCCACCGGCCGAGGGGGCGCGGATGGCTACACCTTC.

As concerns this clone: The limits of the CDR3 on the DNA are not certain, so only TCRdb's listed CDR3 is given. The chain combines TRBV19 with TRBJ2-7; the D call in the table, TRBD2, was not verified against the DNA. The germline V gene has CDR1 LNHDA and CDR2 SQIVND (reference sequence). The CDR3 is 11 residues long, counting both termini. The CDR3 sequence is CASTSGVEQYF.

The J gene is TRBJ2-3, the V gene TRBV5-1; a possible D gene is TRBD1 (5 bases). Trimming stripped 4 bases from V and 3 bases from J, with 9 bases between. CDR1 is SGHRS, CDR2 YFSETQ, per germline. This CDR3 comprises 13 residues. CDR3 protein: CASSTPGTDTQYF. The CDR3 nucleotides are TGCGCCAGCAGCACCCCAGGGACAGATACGCAGTATTTT. The whole variable domain, remainder taken from reference TRBV5-1 and TRBJ2-3, is KAGVTQTPRYLIKTRGQQVTLSCSPISGHRSVSWYQQTPGQGLQFLFEYFSETQRNKGNFPGRFSGRQFSNSRSEMNVSTLELGDSALYLCASSTPGTDTQYFGPGTRLTVL.

This clone was observed once. The rearrangement uses TRBV6-5 and TRBJ2-2; 8 nucleotides agree with TRBD2. Per the germline V gene, CDR1 is MNHEY and CDR2 is SVGAGI. CDR3 length equals 14 residues. With 4 bases clipped from V and 6 bases from J, the junction kept 4 bases outside the gene matches. CDR3 region: CASSSGGAAGELFF. CDR3 bases: TGTGCCAGCAGTTCCGGGGGGGCCGCCGGGGAGCTGTTTTTT.

The count of this clone is one. The rearrangement joins TRBV5-1 to TRBJ2-5; 7 positions agree with TRBD1. The V and J ends lost 7 bases and 4 bases, in that order; junction bases with no gene match: 13. CDR1 and CDR2 from the germline V gene are SGHRS and YFSETQ. The CDR3 is made up of 15 amino acids. Here the CDR3 DNA reads TGCGCCAGCCAACGGGACAGAGCCCCAGGAGAGACCCAGTACTTC. Its protein product is CASQRDRAPGETQYF.